This T cell receptor beta chain stems from a study of molecular identifiers for immune sequencing clone quantification. This clonotype occurred many times. CDR1 is GTSNPN, CDR2 SVGIG, per germline (reference sequence). The CDR3 has 13 residues. V lost 5 bases to trimming and J lost 5 bases, with 15 bases between them. Sorted cell numbers of roughly 20,000 to 1,000,000, with 10%, 30% or 50% RNA, served as input for naive CD8 libraries. TCRdb recomputed calls from the PCR reads with MiXCR, one row per CDR3 protein. The sample records hundreds of thousands of distinct CDR3 sequences, roughly 27% being singletons.

The V gene is TRBV30, the J gene TRBJ1-1; tentative D call: TRBD1 (5 bases). The receptor was derived from a human donor in good health. Some libraries in this study had Jurkat cell RNA spiked in. Sequencing was performed on naive CD8+ T cells from blood, with Jurkat cell RNA spiked in. Subset specified: FACS-sorted CD8+CD4-CCR7+CD45RA+ naive T cells. CDR3 amino acids: CAWVGDGKTEAFF. For the CDR3, the DNA is TGTGCCTGGGTGGGGGATGGGAAGACTGAAGCTTTCTTT.